The clone carrying this T cell receptor (beta chain) was observed once. Antigen unknown. These data are taken from a study of STAT5B mutations in CD4+ large granular lymphocyte leukemia. Overall study: The CDR3 'QG' motif was associated with a particular HLA allele among healthy donors. Findings of the study overall: CD4-sorted patient repertoires seemed more clonal than healthy CD4+ repertoires.

This was a survey-level run. Data came from immunoSEQ multiplex PCR; TCRdb stores just in-frame clones and leaves some out. The data show around 33,000 clones, with approximately 88% seen just once and 0.97% held by the top ten. CDR3 length: 16 residues. V lost 3 bases and J lost 2, with 16 bases in between. CDR1 and CDR2 (germline): SGHNT, YYREEE (reference sequence). The material sequenced was CD4+ T cells from blood buffy coats. This sequence joins TRBV5-4 and TRBJ2-3, with D possibly called TRBD1 or TRBD2 (5 bases each). This sequence was found in a human donor in good health. The chain's CDR3 is CASSWGIPGSTDTQYF. DNA of the CDR3: TGTGCCAGCAGCTGGGGGATTCCGGGGTCCACAGATACGCAGTATTTT.